Listed below are T cell receptor beta chains from one sample, sequenced in a study of vaccination and CD4 T cells after COVID-19. These receptors' targets are unknown. TCRdb ran MiXCR on the PCR reads and lists one entry per CDR3 protein. Seen here are 8,500 to 13,000 distinct CDR3 sequences, more than 65% observed once, and the top ten hold about 17%. Specimen: CD4+ T cells from blood, cultured in vitro. The receptors come from a human donor who had recovered from COVID-19. The conserved cysteine and the conserved F or W are not part of the CDR3 here. Clone size is not always given. Where it is, it says once, few, many or a class for expanded clones.

V gene,clone size,J gene,CDR3 protein
TRBV20-1,NA,TRBJ2-2,SAREQLLTGELF
TRBV7-2,NA,TRBJ2-7,ASSSLENEQY
TRBV7-8,few,TRBJ1-2,ASSPWTVNYGYT
TRBV20-1,once,TRBJ2-7,SAFKDVPVYEQY
TRBV29-1,NA,TRBJ2-5,SVEGPLAGVGETQY
TRBV5-4,NA,TRBJ2-1,ASSLGDRGWNEQF
TRBV6-4,NA,TRBJ1-4,ASSDGGTMGEKLF
TRBV27,NA,TRBJ2-7,ASSLQGVSYEQY
TRBV21-1,NA,TRBJ1-5,ASLPGQSGGAQH
TRBV20-1,few,TRBJ1-3,SAVGQGGNTIY
TRBV20-1,NA,TRBJ1-2,SARDRRLQRGYGYT
TRBV20-1,NA,TRBJ1-5,SARDWEMSNQPQH
TRBV6-1,NA,TRBJ2-5,ASRLGLAGTETQY
TRBV5-6,few,TRBJ2-7,ASRSGRTYEQY
TRBV7-3,NA,TRBJ1-2,ASSLSRGYGYT
TRBV7-2,NA,TRBJ2-5,ASSPWEGSAETQY
TRBV7-6,NA,TRBJ1-4,ASSLRREGGKLF
TRBV20-1,NA,TRBJ2-7,SARTSLAGVREQY
TRBV11-2,NA,TRBJ2-3,ASGRISATDTQY
TRBV20-1,NA,TRBJ2-2,SAPNRDRRAGELF
TRBV20-1,NA,TRBJ1-4,SARGVDQQGTNEKLF
TRBV19,NA,TRBJ1-2,ASSIGTDYGYT
TRBV6-2/TRBV6-3,NA,TRBJ2-4,ASSLLAKNIQY
TRBV2,NA,TRBJ1-6,ASRSDRLSPSSYNSPLH
TRBV28,NA,TRBJ2-7,ASSWPHPQAQY
TRBV7-9,NA,TRBJ2-5,ASSLTGPGTQY
TRBV28,NA,TRBJ1-3,ASSYSGNTIY
TRBV12-3/TRBV12-4,NA,TRBJ2-5,ASSFAGTQETQY
TRBV6-5,once,TRBJ2-7,ASGYSVGEQY
TRBV7-3,NA,TRBJ2-1,ASSLYRTSGPYNEQF
TRBV7-2,NA,TRBJ1-5,VSSPGAYGNQPQH
TRBV5-1,NA,TRBJ2-3,ASSRDSFGEQY
TRBV24-1,NA,TRBJ1-5,ATSETGYHQPQH
TRBV20-1,NA,TRBJ1-2,SARPGTGGGYT
TRBV24-1,NA,TRBJ1-2,ATSRVTGSYT
TRBV20-1,once,TRBJ2-3,SRGLGGTDTQY
TRBV20-1,NA,TRBJ1-5,SARDWEYSNQPQH
TRBV7-2,NA,TRBJ2-2,ASSFYLNTGELF
TRBV2,few,TRBJ2-5,ASSETAIQETQY
TRBV6-1,NA,TRBJ2-2,ASCGRGTGELF
TRBV6-1,once,TRBJ1-5,ASSEVGDWGNQPQH
TRBV6-4,NA,TRBJ2-3,ASSSDGYFGTDTQY
TRBV28,once,TRBJ2-5,ASSPLAAAPQETQY
TRBV4-2,NA,TRBJ2-7,ASSQFEVAPREQY
TRBV6-5,once,TRBJ2-4,ASSFSGLAGGRGKNIQY
TRBV18,NA,TRBJ2-1,ASSRIDNEQF